These 21 T cell receptor beta chains share one sample of origin, sequenced in a study of T cells in Graves' hyperthyroidism and ophthalmopathy. Template material for amplifying TCR beta CDR3 regions consisted of RNA transcripts. HTBI primers were the set used in a first-round RT-PCR of the TCR CDR3. From the multiplex PCR reads, TCRdb called clonotypes with MiXCR, one entry per CDR3 protein. This table holds fewer than 800,000 distinct CDR3 sequences, about 16% found once. Sequences were obtained from blood. All receptors come from a man aged 18 to 35 with Graves' hyperthyroidism.

The V and J genes are TRBV2 and TRBJ2-1, with 11 nucleotides matching TRBD2. V dropped 4 bases and J dropped 2; count of bases not matched to a gene: 7. The CDR3 is made up of 17 amino acids. The germline CDR1 and CDR2 sequences are SNHLY and FYNNEI. The chain's CDR3 is CASSALAGGSAYNEQFF. As DNA, the CDR3 is TGTGCCAGCAGTGCGCTAGCGGGAGGCTCGGCCTACAATGAGCAGTTCTTC. Drawing the rest from reference TRBV2 and TRBJ2-1, the complete variable domain is EPEVTQTPSHQVTQMGQEVILRCVPISNHLYFYWYRQILGQKVEFLVSFYNNEISEKSEIFDDQFSVERPDGSNFTLKIRSTKLEDSAMYFCASSALAGGSAYNEQFFGPGTRLTVL.

This clonotype was observed a few times. The V gene is TRBV12-3 or TRBV12-4, the J gene TRBJ2-3; 9 nucleotides agree with TRBD1. V trimming: 5 bases; J trimming: 6 bases; junction bases outside the gene matches: 6. This CDR3 region has 14 residues. Written as DNA, the CDR3 is TGTGCCAGCAGTCTACAGGGGGCGCCGGATACGCAGTATTTT. This codes for CASSLQGAPDTQYF.

This clonotype was seen only a few times. The J gene is TRBJ2-2, the V gene TRBV30, with 7 bases lining up with TRBD1. The CDR3 has 14 amino acids. The J segment lost 6 bases and the V segment lost 2 bases, leaving 6 bases of the junction unmatched. Per the germline V gene, CDR1 is GTSNPN and CDR2 is SVGIG (reference sequence). DNA of the CDR3: TGTGCCTGGAGTCCCACAGGGGTCCCCGGGGAGCTGTTTTTT. The encoded protein is CAWSPTGVPGELFF.

At least ten counts were recorded for this clonotype. V gene TRBV4-3 combines with J gene TRBJ1-1, with TRBD1 as a possible D gene (5 bases). Looked up from germline, CDR1 is LGHNA and CDR2 is YSLEER. This CDR3 is built from 19 residues. Trimming pared 4 bases from V and 10 bases from J, leaving 34 bases between. CDR3 loop: CASSRKSLVQGSSRGRAFF. In nucleotides, the CDR3 is TGCGCCAGCAGCCGAAAAAGTTTGGTTCAGGGATCTTCCCGGGGACGAGCTTTCTTT.

V and J are TRBV6-1 and TRBJ2-3; D is perhaps TRBD2 (6 bases). Germline CDR1 is MNHNS and CDR2 is SASEGT. Trimming removed 6 bases at V and 2 bases at J, with 18 bases between. CDR3 length equals 16 residues. In DNA, the CDR3 is TGTGCCAGCAGCTCCTCTGAGCGGGCCTACACAGATACGCAGTATTTT. Translation: CASSSSERAYTDTQYF.

In its sample, this clonotype was seen many times. This sequence joins TRBV5-1 and TRBJ1-6; D gene ambiguous. This CDR3 is built from 14 residues. Germline CDR1 SGHRS, CDR2 YFSETQ. V lost 2 bases, J lost 5 bases, and 8 bases lay in between. The CDR3, as DNA: TGCGCCAGCAGCTTACAAGGGCATAATTCACCCCTCCACTTT. As protein: CASSLQGHNSPLHF.

This clonotype was observed a few times. The chain combines TRBV6-5 with TRBJ1-5, with 9 bases fitting TRBD1. Germline loops: CDR1 MNHEY, CDR2 SVGAGI. V trimming: 4 bases; J trimming: 2 bases; junction bases outside the gene matches: 6. The CDR3 sequence is 16 residues long. In DNA, the CDR3 is TGTGCCAGCAGTTCCTGGGACAGGGTACGCAATCAGCCCCAGCATTTT. Translation gives CASSSWDRVRNQPQHF.

The table lists this clonotype with many counts. V usage is TRBV4-2 and J usage is TRBJ2-7; D is perhaps TRBD2 (6 bases). Trimming shortened V by 2 bases and J by 4 bases, and 12 bases separated the two germline ends. The CDR3 contains 14 residues. Germline values: CDR1 LGHNA, CDR2 YNFKEQ. CDR3 coding DNA: TGTGCCAGCAGCCAAAACCCGGGAGCTTACGAGCAGTACTTC. This sequence encodes CASSQNPGAYEQYF.

The V gene is TRBV25-1, the J gene TRBJ2-5; possible D gene TRBD2, 6 bases. In germline, CDR1 is MGHDK, CDR2 SYGVNS. The CDR3 runs 13 residues. The V end lost 4 bases, the J end lost 7 bases, and 13 bases lay between the germline ends. The CDR3 bases are TGTGCCAGCAGTGTCGCTAGCGAAGGGACCCAGTACTTC. Its protein product is CASSVASEGTQYF.

This clonotype was recorded a few times. The chain joins TRBV20-1 to TRBJ2-7; TRBD2 matches 9 bases. The germline CDR1 and CDR2 sequences are DFQATT and SNEGSKA (reference sequence). After removal of 4 bases from V and 5 bases from J, the junction contained 15 bases not matched to a gene. This CDR3 is 16 amino acids long. CDR3 sequence (DNA): TGCAGTGCTACCCCTAGGAGCGGGAGGCCGGGGGACGAGCAGTACTTC. This encodes CSATPRSGRPGDEQYF.

This chain links TRBV25-1 with TRBJ1-1; D gene unclear. Germline V gene lookup returns CDR1 MGHDK and CDR2 SYGVNS. V was shortened by 3 bases and J by 1 base, with 9 bases between the two germline ends. The CDR3 is 14 amino acids. The CDR3 coding sequence is TGTGCCAGCAGTGATTTGACGGGGAACACTGAAGCTTTCTTT. It yields the protein CASSDLTGNTEAFF.

This clonotype occurred many times. CDR3 sequence (DNA): TGTGCCAGCAGCCTGGGGCCAGGGGGCAACATTCAGTACTTC. Residues: CASSLGPGGNIQYF. The chain is built from TRBV7-2 and TRBJ2-4, with 8 bases identical to TRBD1. The ends lost 5 bases at V and 7 bases at J; junction bases unmatched: 7. The CDR3 consists of 14 residues. Looked up from germline, CDR1 is SGHTA and CDR2 is FQGNSA.

The chain is built from TRBV20-1 and TRBJ1-4, with a possible D match to TRBD1 (6 bases). V dropped 2 bases and J dropped 8 bases, with 9 bases sitting between them. Germline values: CDR1 DFQATT, CDR2 SNEGSKA (reference sequence). The CDR3 covers 12 residues. CDR3 sequence reads: CSARTQGEKLFF. For the CDR3, the DNA is TGCAGTGCTAGAACCCAGGGGGAAAAACTGTTTTTT.

This clonotype was seen at least ten times. The rearrangement uses TRBV12-3 or TRBV12-4 and TRBJ2-3, with a weak D call TRBD1 (5 bases). This CDR3 spans 16 amino acids. Trimming took off 5 bases at V and 4 bases at J, with 19 bases between the two ends. The CDR3 loop reads CASSPKGYRGADTQYF. The CDR3 nucleotides read TGTGCCAGCAGTCCCAAGGGGTATAGGGGTGCAGATACGCAGTATTTT.

In its sample, this clonotype was seen many times. The V gene is TRBV27, the J gene TRBJ2-2, with TRBD2 matching over 12 bases. V trimming: 2 bases; J trimming: 7 bases; junction bases outside the gene matches: 5. This CDR3 has 16 residues. The germline V gene has CDR1 MNHEY and CDR2 SMNVEV (reference sequence). The CDR3 DNA reads TGTGCCAGCAGTTTACTCCCTAGCGGGAGGGGCGGGGAGCTGTTTTTT. This sequence encodes CASSLLPSGRGGELFF.

This clonotype was recorded at least ten times. V usage is TRBV5-1 and J usage is TRBJ1-4; 10 bases agree with TRBD1. The trim removed 4 bases at V and 5 bases at J, leaving 2 bases unmatched. The CDR3 consists of 14 residues. Germline lookup yields CDR1 SGHRS and CDR2 YFSETQ. The CDR3 is CASSVDRGNEKLFF. CDR3 bases: TGCGCCAGCAGCGTGGACAGGGGGAATGAAAAACTGTTTTTT. Based on the CDR3 plus reference TRBV5-1 and TRBJ1-4, the full variable domain is KAGVTQTPRYLIKTRGQQVTLSCSPISGHRSVSWYQQTPGQGLQFLFEYFSETQRNKGNFPGRFSGRQFSNSRSEMNVSTLELGDSALYLCASSVDRGNEKLFFGSGTQLSVL.

This clonotype has more than one count but fewer than ten. This sequence joins TRBV24-1 and TRBJ2-1, with a possible D match to TRBD2 (6 bases). Germline values: CDR1 KGHDR, CDR2 SFDVKD. Trimming stripped 3 bases from V and 7 bases from J, with 12 bases between. The CDR3 spans 14 residues. CDR3 bases: TGTGCCACCAGTGATGGCCGGGACTCAAATGAGCAGTTCTTC. This codes for CATSDGRDSNEQFF.

The sample holds many counts of this clonotype. An end of the junction does not agree with germline; a read error may underlie this. This chain links TRBV12-3 or TRBV12-4 with TRBJ2-3; 9 nucleotides align to TRBD2. This CDR3 has 14 residues. CDR3 in amino acids: CASRLAGDRDTQYF. The CDR3 bases are TGTGCCAGCAGGTTAGCGGGAGACAGAGATACGCAGTATTTT.

This clonotype has just a few counts. The chain combines TRBV5-1 with TRBJ2-7; 10 nucleotides agree with TRBD2. CDR1 and CDR2 (germline): SGHRS, YFSETQ. The CDR3 consists of 17 residues. Trimming took 4 bases from V and 4 from J; bases not matched to a gene: 14. The CDR3 protein is CASSPGLAEGSPYEQYF. The DNA for the CDR3 is TGCGCCAGCAGCCCTGGACTAGCGGAAGGGTCACCGTACGAGCAGTACTTC. Combining the CDR3 with reference TRBV5-1 and TRBJ2-7 gives the whole variable domain KAGVTQTPRYLIKTRGQQVTLSCSPISGHRSVSWYQQTPGQGLQFLFEYFSETQRNKGNFPGRFSGRQFSNSRSEMNVSTLELGDSALYLCASSPGLAEGSPYEQYFGPGTRLTVT.

This clonotype was picked up a small number of times. J is TRBJ1-2 and V is TRBV19; D gene uncertain. V lost 3 bases and J lost 3, with 11 bases in between. Germline V lookup: CDR1 LNHDA, CDR2 SQIVND (reference sequence). This CDR3 region has 14 residues. The CDR3 DNA follows: TGTGCCAGTAGTATCATGGGAGCGGACTATGGCTACACCTTC. Its protein is CASSIMGADYGYTF.

V usage is TRBV19 and J usage is TRBJ2-1, with 12 nucleotides matching TRBD1. Trimming cost V 5 bases and J 8 bases; bases outside gene matches: 10. The V gene's germline CDR1 is LNHDA and CDR2 SQIVND (reference sequence). The CDR3 extends over 16 amino acids. The DNA for the CDR3 is TGTGCCAGTAGTTTCCGTCGGGACAGGGGGCCGGATGAGCAGTTCTTC. Amino acid sequence: CASSFRRDRGPDEQFF.